This T cell receptor beta chain was sequenced during a study of blood T cell repertoires in COVID-19. Background on the study: Acute and convalescent COVID-19 specimens originated in the United States, Italy and Spain.

Original processing notes: Reference gene primer amplification gave estimated nucleated cell counts. Clones were sequenced by immunoSEQ multiplex PCR, and TCRdb holds only the in-frame ones, with some missing. The V and J calls and the clone size are those of that table, but D and trimming were determined from the DNA. The data show a few hundred thousand clones, with 80% to 90% seen just once and 2.5% to 3.5% held by the top ten. Someone with COVID-19 had been met by exposed participants within 2 weeks before study entry. CDR1 and CDR2 (germline): LNHNV, YYDKDF (reference sequence). V lost 3 bases and J 3 bases, leaving 8 bases between the germline ends. This CDR3 is 13 amino acids long.

Sequencing was done on a sample of PBMCs or T cells enriched from blood (not recorded which). The sequence came from a woman in her thirties or forties who had been exposed to COVID-19. The chain has TRBV15 and TRBJ1-2, with unresolved D. DNA for the CDR3: TGTGCCACCAGCAGGATCGAGGACTATGGCTACACCTTC. Protein: CATSRIEDYGYTF. The entire variable domain, with the rest obtained from reference TRBV15 and TRBJ1-2, is as follows: DAMVIQNPRYQVTQFGKPVTLSCSQTLNHNVMYWYQQKSSQAPKLLFHYYDKDFNNEADTPDNFQSRRPNTSFCFLDIRSPGLGDTAMYLCATSRIEDYGYTFGSGTRLTVV.